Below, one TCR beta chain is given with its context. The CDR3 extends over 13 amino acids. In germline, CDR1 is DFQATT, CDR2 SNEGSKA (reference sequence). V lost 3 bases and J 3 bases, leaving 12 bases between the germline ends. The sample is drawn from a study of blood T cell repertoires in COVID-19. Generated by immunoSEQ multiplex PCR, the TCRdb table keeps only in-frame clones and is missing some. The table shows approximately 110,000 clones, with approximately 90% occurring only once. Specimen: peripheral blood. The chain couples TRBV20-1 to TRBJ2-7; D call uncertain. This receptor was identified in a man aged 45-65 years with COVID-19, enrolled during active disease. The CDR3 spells CSASWAGNYEQYF. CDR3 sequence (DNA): TGCAGTGCTAGTTGGGCCGGAAACTACGAGCAGTACTTC.